The clone carrying this T cell receptor beta chain was detected only once. Germline V gene lookup returns CDR1 ENHRY and CDR2 SYGVKD. This CDR3 spans 14 amino acids. With 3 bases clipped from V and 1 base from J, the junction kept 2 bases outside the gene matches. The sample is drawn from a study of blood T cell repertoires in COVID-19. Methods used by the authors: Amplified reference gene primers provided the basis for estimating nucleated cell counts. Data came from immunoSEQ multiplex PCR; TCRdb stores just in-frame clones and leaves some out. V and J calls and clone size are as listed in that table; D and trimming were resolved from the DNA. The sample lists approximately 25,000 clones; approximately 80% were seen once.

The chain employs TRBV10-3 and TRBJ1-1; 7 bases are a match to TRBD1. The receptor comes from a woman in her 70s with COVID-19, enrolled during active disease. The sequenced sample consisted of peripheral blood. CDR3 sequence (DNA): TGTGCCATCAGTGAAAGACAGGGGAACACTGAAGCTTTCTTT. This encodes CAISERQGNTEAFF.